The sample holds a few counts of the clone carrying this TCR beta chain. This specimen comes from a study of identical twins. After template switching added a universal primer site, the resulting cDNA carried unique molecular identifiers. Each CDR3 protein gets one entry after TCRdb re-called the 5' RACE reads with MiXCR. Of more than 650,000 distinct CDR3 sequences listed, around 6.1% are singletons. CDR3 size: 14 residues. V lost 0 bases to trimming and J lost 11 bases, with 15 bases between them. In germline, CDR1 is LGHDT, CDR2 YNNKEL (reference sequence). The chain carries TRBV3-1 and TRBJ2-3; D is undetermined. This TCR was sampled from a young man in good health. Material for sequencing was naive T cells sorted from blood. The CDR3 bases are TGTGCCAGCAGCCAAGACTTGACTGGTCGGAGGCAGTATTTT. It is translated as CASSQDLTGRRQYF.